Listed here are 22 T cell receptor beta chains from one sample, sequenced in a study of cytomegalovirus exposure and HLA in healthy donors. Measured with immunoSEQ multiplex PCR; TCRdb has only the in-frame clones, and not every one. The table shows about 160,000 clones, with 96% occurring only once. Material for sequencing was PBMCs. These receptors all stem from a woman aged 18-29 years in good health and CMV-seronegative.

This chain uses TRBV6-6 with TRBJ2-7; a possible D gene is TRBD1 (6 bases). CDR1 is MNHNY, CDR2 SVGAGI, per germline (reference sequence). The CDR3 runs 14 residues. V was trimmed by 7 bases and J by 3 bases, leaving 16 bases between them. CDR3 in amino acids: CASTLTGPDYEQYF. In nucleotides, the CDR3 is TGTGCCAGCACCCTCACAGGGCCAGACTACGAGCAGTACTTC.

The chain links TRBV5-6 to TRBJ2-1; maybe TRBD1 (5 bases). CDR3 length: 16 residues. Trimming took 3 bases from V and 0 from J, leaving 13 bases between them. Germline V gives CDR1 SGHDT, CDR2 YYEEEE. The CDR3 coding sequence is TGTGCCAGCAGCTACACAGGCACACTCTCCTACAATGAGCAGTTCTTC. The encoded protein is CASSYTGTLSYNEQFF.

V and J are TRBV6-1 and TRBJ1-2, with 8 bases matching TRBD1. Germline-derived CDR1 and CDR2 are MNHNS and SASEGT. There are 13 residues in the CDR3. J gave up 5 bases and V 10 bases, and 9 bases lay outside the gene matches. CDR3 DNA sequence: TGTGCCATTGACCGGGACAGGAGTTATGGCTACACCTTC. Its protein product is CAIDRDRSYGYTF.

CDR3 sequence reads: CASSLAPFPRGQGASEQYF. The CDR3 bases are TGTGCCAGCAGCTTAGCACCCTTCCCGAGGGGACAGGGGGCCTCCGAGCAGTACTTC. This chain joins TRBV7-8 and TRBJ2-7, with 12 positions matching TRBD1. Germline V CDR1 and CDR2: SGHVS, FQNEAQ. This CDR3 has 19 amino acids. Trimming removed 0 bases from V and 6 bases from J; junction bases left unmatched: 15. Full variable domain (rest looked up from reference TRBV7-8 and TRBJ2-7): GAGVSQSPRYKVAKRGQDVALRCDPISGHVSLFWYQQALGQGPEFLTYFQNEAQLDKSGLPSDRFFAERPEGSVSTLKIQRTQQEDSAVYLCASSLAPFPRGQGASEQYFGPGTRLTVT.

The rearrangement joins TRBV7-9 to TRBJ1-4, with no clear D. The ends were cut back, 5 bases at V and 8 bases at J, with 15 bases in the middle. The CDR3 runs to 14 residues. CDR1 is SEHNR, CDR2 FQNEAQ, per germline (reference sequence). The CDR3 sequence: CASSELGGREKLFF. The CDR3 DNA reads TGTGCCAGCAGCGAACTCGGCGGTAGGGAAAAACTGTTTTTT.

This clone was detected once. V and J are TRBV4-1 and TRBJ1-6; weak D call: TRBD1 (6 bases). Germline CDR1 MGHRA, CDR2 YSYEKL. The CDR3 consists of 15 residues. V was shortened by 7 bases and J by 5 bases, with 15 bases between the two germline ends. CDR3 sequence: CASTHRVSDNSPLHF. For the CDR3, the DNA is TGCGCCAGCACCCACAGGGTGTCGGATAATTCACCCCTCCACTTT.

The V and J genes are TRBV10-3 and TRBJ1-1, with D perhaps matching TRBD1 (5 bases). The CDR3 length is 14 residues. Trimming removed 0 bases from V and 2 bases from J, with 7 bases in between. Germline V gives CDR1 ENHRY, CDR2 SYGVKD. CDR3 bases: TGTGCCATCAGTGAGTCGGGGCTAAACACTGAAGCTTTCTTT. Amino acid sequence: CAISESGLNTEAFF.

The rearrangement joins TRBV27 to TRBJ2-7; TRBD2 aligns across 14 bases. V gave up 6 bases and J gave up 3 bases; unmatched junction bases: 10. The CDR3 is 17 amino acids. The V gene's germline CDR1 is MNHEY and CDR2 SMNVEV (reference sequence). The CDR3 here is CASRLGTSGGSVYEQYF. In nucleotides, the CDR3 is TGTGCCAGCAGACTCGGGACTAGCGGGGGTAGCGTCTACGAGCAGTACTTC.

V is TRBV9 and J is TRBJ1-2, with D perhaps matching TRBD1 (6 bases). V was shortened by 6 bases and J by 2 bases, with 17 bases between the two germline ends. CDR3 size: 15 residues. In germline, CDR1 is SGDLS, CDR2 YYNGEE. The CDR3 protein is CASNRRGSANYGYTF. The CDR3 DNA sequence: TGTGCCAGCAACCGCAGGGGTTCGGCGAACTATGGCTACACCTTC.

This chain connects TRBV6-1 to TRBJ1-2; D ambiguous. The V and J ends lost 4 bases and 2 bases respectively, with 14 bases between them. This CDR3 has 15 residues. CDR1 is MNHNS and CDR2 is SASEGT in the germline V gene. CDR3 sequence reads: CASSVLRTENYGYTF. DNA of the CDR3: TGTGCCAGCAGTGTCCTTCGAACCGAGAACTATGGCTACACCTTC.

The CDR3 bases are TGTGCCAGCAGCTCGAGCTCCTACGAGCAGTACTTC. It yields the protein CASSSSSYEQYF. The chain couples TRBV7-2 to TRBJ2-7; no clear D. The CDR3 covers 12 residues. Germline CDR1 reads SGHTA; CDR2 reads FQGNSA. The germline V and J ends were trimmed by 4 bases and 0 bases, with 4 bases remaining between them.

V gene TRBV19 combines with J gene TRBJ2-1; D uncertain. Germline CDR1 reads LNHDA; CDR2 reads SQIVND (reference sequence). CDR3 size: 17 residues. The V end lost 3 bases, the J end lost 0 bases, and 15 bases lay between the germline ends. The chain's CDR3 is CASSIASRTSSYNEQFF. CDR3 sequence (DNA): TGTGCCAGTAGTATCGCTTCACGTACGAGCTCCTACAATGAGCAGTTCTTC.

This sequence joins TRBV5-1 and TRBJ1-3; D is unresolved. Trimming took off 4 bases at V and 0 bases at J, with 5 bases between the two ends. This CDR3 has 13 residues. Germline lookup yields CDR1 SGHRS and CDR2 YFSETQ. CDR3: CASSPHSGNTIYF. The DNA of the CDR3 is TGCGCCAGCAGCCCCCACTCTGGAAACACCATATATTTT.

The chain employs TRBV19 and TRBJ2-5; D not resolved. This CDR3 spans 12 amino acids. V was shortened by 7 bases and J by 4 bases, with 10 bases between the two germline ends. CDR1 is LNHDA, CDR2 SQIVND, per germline (reference sequence). The CDR3, as DNA: TGTGCCAGTAAAGCACGAGGAGAGACCCAGTACTTC. This encodes CASKARGETQYF.

The chain carries TRBV7-9 and TRBJ1-4, with D possibly TRBD1 on 5 matching bases. Trimming stripped 2 bases from V and 1 base from J, with 11 bases between. CDR3 length: 16 residues. CDR1 SEHNR and CDR2 FQNEAQ come from the germline V gene (reference sequence). CDR3 nucleotides: TGTGCCAGCAGCTTAAGCGGGGCAGGAACTAATGAAAAACTGTTTTTT. As protein: CASSLSGAGTNEKLFF.

Regarding this clone: At one boundary the junction diverges from the germline segment, which might be a read error. The V call is TRBV5-1, the J call TRBJ2-1; D is possibly TRBD2 (7 bases). This CDR3 is built from 15 residues. Germline assignment: CDR1 SGHRS and CDR2 YFSETQ. The CDR3, as DNA: TGCGCCAGCAGTCGAGGGGGGGGCTACGACAAAGAGCAGTTCTTC. This encodes CASSRGGGYDKEQFF.

V is TRBV6-1 and J is TRBJ2-7, with D possibly matching TRBD2 (5 bases). The germline V gene has CDR1 MNHNS and CDR2 SASEGT. There are 10 residues in the CDR3. The V end lost 10 bases, the J end lost 2 bases, and 6 bases lay between the germline ends. The CDR3 loop is CATGAYEQYF. As DNA, the CDR3 is TGTGCCACCGGGGCCTACGAGCAGTACTTC.

This chain uses TRBV19 with TRBJ1-2; 8 nucleotides align to TRBD1. Germline loops: CDR1 LNHDA, CDR2 SQIVND (reference sequence). V shed 10 bases, J shed 4 bases, and the junction held 8 bases outside the gene matches. The CDR3 spans 13 residues. CDR3: CAISPGGSYGYTF. CDR3 nucleotide sequence: TGTGCCATTTCTCCAGGGGGCTCCTATGGCTACACCTTC.

The rearrangement links TRBV5-6 to TRBJ1-1; 8 bases line up with TRBD1. The CDR3 is 14 residues long. Germline trimming cut 6 bases from V and 8 bases from J; bases unmatched to any gene: 12. CDR1 and CDR2 from the germline V gene are SGHDT and YYEEEE. The CDR3 DNA reads TGTGCCAGCAATGAGTTAACCGGACAGGGAGAAGCTTTCTTT. It codes for CASNELTGQGEAFF.

This sequence joins TRBV5-5 and TRBJ1-5; D perhaps matches TRBD1 (5 bases). The germline V and J ends were trimmed by 0 bases and 6 bases, with 13 bases remaining between them. The CDR3 is made up of 15 amino acids. Germline-derived CDR1 and CDR2 are SGHKS and YYEKEE (reference sequence). The CDR3 loop is CASSLDGGAPQPQHF. Here the CDR3 DNA reads TGTGCCAGCAGCTTGGATGGCGGGGCTCCTCAGCCCCAGCATTTT.

The chain employs TRBV14 and TRBJ1-1; 8 positions match TRBD1. This CDR3 is built from 14 residues. V dropped 5 bases and J dropped 8; count of bases not matched to a gene: 10. The germline V gene has CDR1 SGHDN and CDR2 FVKESK. The CDR3 region is CASSAPRAGGEAFF. CDR3 nucleotide sequence: TGTGCCAGCAGCGCTCCTCGGGCAGGGGGCGAAGCTTTCTTT.

V and J are TRBV7-2 and TRBJ2-1; 8 bases fit TRBD2. There are 15 residues in the CDR3. Looked up from germline, CDR1 is SGHTA and CDR2 is FQGNSA. V lost 6 bases and J lost 7; bases outside the gene matches: 11. The CDR3 protein is CASSPKRGNRNEQFF. In DNA form, the CDR3 reads TGTGCCAGCAGTCCGAAGCGGGGGAACCGTAATGAGCAGTTCTTC.